One and the same sample provided the 14 T cell receptor beta chains below, sequenced in a study of blood T cell repertoires in COVID-19. The method was immunoSEQ multiplex PCR; TCRdb's version includes in-frame clones alone and lacks a portion of them. The sample lists fewer than 500,000 clones; more than 80% were seen once. Sequencing was carried out using PBMCs or T cells enriched from blood (not recorded which). The receptors here all came from a man aged 25-40 years who had recovered from COVID-19.

This chain links TRBV5-1 with TRBJ2-1; 11 positions agree with TRBD2. The CDR3 length is 15 residues. Germline trimming cut 2 bases from V and 7 bases from J; bases unmatched to any gene: 5. Germline V gene lookup returns CDR1 SGHRS and CDR2 YFSETQ. The CDR3 sequence is CASSLTSGSENEQFF. The CDR3 nucleotides are TGCGCCAGCAGCTTAACTAGCGGGAGTGAGAATGAGCAGTTCTTC. The full variable domain, with the rest looked up from reference TRBV5-1 and TRBJ2-1, is KAGVTQTPRYLIKTRGQQVTLSCSPISGHRSVSWYQQTPGQGLQFLFEYFSETQRNKGNFPGRFSGRQFSNSRSEMNVSTLELGDSALYLCASSLTSGSENEQFFGPGTRLTVL.

The chain links TRBV10-2 to TRBJ1-3; TRBD1 is a possible D gene (5 bases). Deletions cut 3 bases from V and 4 bases from J, with 16 bases between. CDR3 length equals 16 residues. Germline V gene sequence: CDR1 WSHSY, CDR2 SAAADI. CDR3 protein: CASSDPTEHLGNTIYF. The CDR3, as DNA: TGCGCCAGCAGTGATCCGACAGAACACTTGGGAAACACCATATATTTT.

V gene TRBV5-4 combines with J gene TRBJ2-3, with D unclear. Trimming took off 6 bases at V and 2 bases at J, with 19 bases between the two ends. The CDR3 runs 16 residues. Germline CDR1 SGHNT, CDR2 YYREEE (reference sequence). CDR3 loop: CASTPRLSEDTDTQYF. CDR3 in DNA: TGTGCCAGCACCCCGAGATTAAGCGAGGACACAGATACGCAGTATTTT. Full variable domain (remainder filled in from reference TRBV5-4 and TRBJ2-3): ETGVTQSPTHLIKTRGQQVTLRCSSQSGHNTVSWYQQALGQGPQFIFQYYREEENGRGNFPPRFSGLQFPNYSSELNVNALELDDSALYLCASTPRLSEDTDTQYFGPGTRLTVL.

This clone has only one observation. The genes are TRBV6-5 and TRBJ2-1; D may be TRBD2 (5 bases). CDR3 size: 13 residues. V was pared by 5 bases and J by 9 bases, with 14 bases between. Per the germline V gene, CDR1 is MNHEY and CDR2 is SVGAGI. The DNA for the CDR3 is TGTGCCAGCAGTCCAAAACTAGTCCTTGAGCAGTTCTTC. It codes for CASSPKLVLEQFF.

The chain employs TRBV23-1 and TRBJ2-3; tentative D call: TRBD2 (6 bases). TRBV23-1 is an ORF; its function is uncertain. Trimming pared 2 bases from V and 8 bases from J, leaving 26 bases between. The CDR3 loop spans 18 amino acids. This chain's CDR3 is CASSQPKGRLLVKVTQYF. DNA for the CDR3: TGCGCCAGCAGTCAACCGAAAGGGAGGCTCCTAGTAAAGGTTACGCAGTATTTT.

The rearrangement uses TRBV30 and TRBJ2-3; tentatively, D is TRBD2 (5 bases). The CDR3 contains 16 residues. Looked up from germline, CDR1 is GTSNPN and CDR2 is SVGIG (reference sequence). Between the trimmed V and J ends, which lost 5 bases and 2 bases, there was a span of 20 bases. DNA of the CDR3: TGTGCCTGGGGGCTATGGAGCGGTCGACCCACAGATACGCAGTATTTT. It encodes CAWGLWSGRPTDTQYF. The full variable domain, with the rest looked up from reference TRBV30 and TRBJ2-3, is SQTIHQWPATLVQPVGSPLSLECTVEGTSNPNLYWYRQAAGRGLQLLFYSVGIGQISSEVPQNLSASRPQDRQFILSSKKLLLSDSGFYLCAWGLWSGRPTDTQYFGPGTRLTVL.

The chain links TRBV5-1 to TRBJ2-1; 7 bases align to TRBD1. The length of the CDR3 is 15 residues. The J segment lost 3 bases and the V segment lost 4 bases, leaving 7 bases of the junction unmatched. Germline CDR1 and CDR2: SGHRS and YFSETQ. In nucleotides, the CDR3 is TGCGCCAGCAGCACCGCAGACAGGGACTACAATGAGCAGTTCTTC. This gives the protein CASSTADRDYNEQFF.

This chain connects TRBV3-1 (or the pseudogene TRBV3-2) to TRBJ2-7, with 12 bases aligning to TRBD2. This CDR3 has 14 residues. V lost 4 bases and J lost 4; bases outside the gene matches: 2. CDR1 LGHDT and CDR2 YNNKEL come from the germline V gene (reference sequence). The CDR3 DNA reads as TGTGCCAGCAGCCTAGGACTAGCGGGGTACGAGCAGTACTTC. Amino acid sequence: CASSLGLAGYEQYF.

This clone was seen just once. In DNA form, the CDR3 reads TGTGCCAGCAGCAGAGGGGGACAGGGAATAAATTCACCCCTCCACTTT. Amino acid sequence: CASSRGGQGINSPLHF. The V gene is TRBV3-1 (or the pseudogene TRBV3-2), the J gene TRBJ1-6, with TRBD1 identical over 9 bases. The CDR3 contains 16 residues. Germline-derived CDR1 and CDR2 are LGHDT and YNNKEL (reference sequence). V shed 5 bases and J 7 bases; nucleotides not matched to a gene: 9.

V is TRBV12-3 or TRBV12-4 and J is TRBJ1-2, with 7 bases identical to TRBD1. This CDR3 contains 13 residues. The V and J ends lost 6 bases and 4 bases, in that order; junction bases with no gene match: 5. The CDR3: CASSLRGTYGYTF. In DNA, the CDR3 is TGTGCCAGCAGCCTCAGGGGGACCTATGGCTACACCTTC.

V and J are TRBV19 and TRBJ1-5; D remains unclear. Trimming took off 3 bases at V and 6 bases at J, with 15 bases between the two ends. CDR3 length: 15 residues. In germline, CDR1 is LNHDA, CDR2 SQIVND (reference sequence). DNA of the CDR3: TGTGCCAGTAGTATGGGATTTGGAAGCGGTCAGCCCCAGCATTTT. Amino acids: CASSMGFGSGQPQHF.

This sequence joins TRBV30 and TRBJ1-5; a weak D match, TRBD1 (5 bases). V was cut by 3 bases and J by 4 bases, with 13 bases left in between. The germline gives CDR1 GTSNPN, CDR2 SVGIG (reference sequence). The CDR3 runs to 14 residues. For the CDR3, the DNA is TGTGCCTGGAGGCCCGGGGGTCTGAATCAGCCCCAGCATTTT. This sequence encodes CAWRPGGLNQPQHF. Looking up the rest from reference TRBV30 and TRBJ1-5 gives the full variable domain: SQTIHQWPATLVQPVGSPLSLECTVEGTSNPNLYWYRQAAGRGLQLLFYSVGIGQISSEVPQNLSASRPQDRQFILSSKKLLLSDSGFYLCAWRPGGLNQPQHFGDGTRLSIL.

The chain links TRBV25-1 to TRBJ2-2; TRBD2 aligns across 8 bases. This CDR3 has 17 amino acids. The V gene end was trimmed by 1 base and the J gene end by 0 bases; junction bases not matched to a gene: 4. In germline, CDR1 is MGHDK, CDR2 SYGVNS. The CDR3 coding sequence is TGTGCCAGCAGTGAATGGAGCGGGAGTTCGAACACCGGGGAGCTGTTTTTT. Its protein product is CASSEWSGSSNTGELFF.

This rearrangement joins TRBV5-1 to TRBJ2-2; 8 bases agree with TRBD1. Germline V gives CDR1 SGHRS, CDR2 YFSETQ. This CDR3 comprises 17 residues. Germline trimming cut 2 bases from V and 3 bases from J; bases unmatched to any gene: 9. The CDR3 reads CASSFLGTGSDTGELFF. Here the CDR3 DNA reads TGCGCCAGCAGCTTTCTTGGGACAGGTTCGGACACCGGGGAGCTGTTTTTT.